This passage covers 16 T cell receptor beta chains from one sample sequenced in a study of shared clonotypes between healthy human individuals. Produced via immunoSEQ multiplex PCR; TCRdb's table is partial and in-frame only. There are about 100,000 clones in the sample; roughly half occur only once, and around 15% lies in the top ten. Sample: PBMCs. Source of these receptors: a middle-aged woman in good health. Some clones in this sample may be carry-over from other donors' samples.

The chain employs TRBV29-1 and TRBJ2-1, with D uncertain. This CDR3 is built from 14 residues. Trimming stripped 7 bases from V and 2 bases from J, with 15 bases between. Germline CDR1 and CDR2: SQVTM and ANQGSEA. Here the CDR3 reads CSDQRSPPYNEQFF. The CDR3 DNA follows: TGCAGCGATCAACGGAGCCCCCCCTACAATGAGCAGTTCTTC.

In this sample, this clone turned up a few times. The chain employs TRBV5-6 and TRBJ1-2; perhaps TRBD1 as D (6 bases). Trimming pared 1 base from V and 3 bases from J, leaving 10 bases between. The CDR3 loop spans 14 amino acids. Per the germline V gene, CDR1 is SGHDT and CDR2 is YYEEEE. CDR3 in DNA: TGTGCCAGCAGCTTGAGGGGGTACGACTATGGCTACACCTTC. Encoded protein: CASSLRGYDYGYTF.

The chain recombines TRBV20-1 with TRBJ2-5; no definite D call. The J call is uncertain, as TRBJ2-7 better fits the DNA end. The CDR3 has 11 amino acids. CDR1 DFQATT and CDR2 SNEGSKA come from the germline V gene (reference sequence). The CDR3 sequence is CSARLGYEQYF. DNA of the CDR3: TGCAGTGCTAGATTAGGTTACGAGCAGTACTTC.

As regards this clone: Other DNA sequences in this specimen translate into the identical CDR3. The genes are TRBV4-1 and TRBJ1-2, with D possibly being TRBD1 (5 bases). The CDR3 is made up of 15 amino acids. Germline CDR1 reads MGHRA; CDR2 reads YSYEKL. Trimming took off 4 bases at V and 4 bases at J, with 16 bases between the two ends. CDR3 loop: CASSPNTLGLYGYTF. In nucleotides, the CDR3 is TGCGCCAGCAGCCCGAATACCTTGGGACTCTATGGCTACACCTTC.

About this clone: A read error is the likely source, as a far larger clone sits one nucleotide away. V and J are TRBV30 and TRBJ2-1, with TRBD2 matching 7 bases. CDR1 GTSNPN and CDR2 SVGIG come from the germline V gene (reference sequence). The CDR3 length is 15 residues. CDR3: CAWSAQLTRGDELFF. The CDR3 nucleotides read TGTGCCTGGAGTGCCCAATTGACACGGGGGGATGAGCTGTTCTTC.

This clone has at least ten counts. Other DNA sequences within the sample encode an identical CDR3. This rearrangement joins TRBV7-9 to TRBJ2-2; TRBD2 aligns across 9 bases. Germline CDR1 SEHNR, CDR2 FQNEAQ (reference sequence). The CDR3 extends over 14 amino acids. Germline trimming cut 1 base from V and 6 bases from J; bases unmatched to any gene: 0. In DNA form, the CDR3 reads TGTGCCAGCAGCTTAGGACTAGCGGCCGGGGAGCTGTTTTTT. Protein product: CASSLGLAAGELFF.

As to this clone: Since a much larger clone is just one base distant, this may be a read error. Other nucleotide sequences from this sample produce the same CDR3. The rearrangement links TRBV2 to TRBJ1-2; 10 bases line up with TRBD1. Germline V gives CDR1 SNHLY, CDR2 FYNNEI. The CDR3 has 13 amino acids. CDR3 region: CASKADRGYGYTF. The CDR3 DNA follows: TGTGCCAGCAAGGCGGACAGGGGGTATGGCTACACCTTT.

To note about this clone: A much larger clone is a single base away; this may be a read error. This same CDR3 is encoded by further DNA sequences in the sample. The V gene is TRBV29-1, the J gene TRBJ1-2; the D gene is possibly TRBD1 (5 bases). The germline gives CDR1 SQVTM, CDR2 ANQGSEA. There are 14 residues in the CDR3. The germline V and J ends were trimmed by 0 bases and 6 bases, with 14 bases remaining between them. CDR3 loop: CSVEDRGTGNGYTF. DNA of the CDR3: TGCAGCGTTGAAGATCGGGGGACGGGGAATGGCTACACCTTC.

Of note for this clone: A much larger clone differs by one base, so this may be a read error. This is likely a read error, given that the CDR3 carries no conserved phenylalanine or tryptophan at its end. This chain uses TRBV27 with TRBJ2-7, with 8 positions matching TRBD2. The CDR3 has 14 amino acids. The germline V gene has CDR1 MNHEY and CDR2 SMNVEV (reference sequence). V was pared by 4 bases and J by 2 bases, with 4 bases of the junction left unmatched. The CDR3: CASSSVSGAYEQYL. CDR3 DNA: TGTGCCAGCAGTTCGGTTAGCGGGGCCTACGAGCAGTACCTC.

The V and J genes are TRBV30 and TRBJ1-2; possibly TRBD1 for D (6 bases). The CDR3 runs 15 residues. The V gene's germline CDR1 is GTSNPN and CDR2 SVGIG (reference sequence). V lost 2 bases to trimming and J lost 0 bases, with 13 bases between them. For the CDR3, the DNA is TGTGCCTGGAGTTTTTTGGGGGGCGCTAACTATGGCTACACCTTC. Protein: CAWSFLGGANYGYTF.

The chain joins TRBV7-2 to TRBJ1-1; 7 positions agree with TRBD1. The germline gives CDR1 SGHTA, CDR2 FQGNSA. The CDR3 is made up of 13 amino acids. The junction had 4 bases not matched to a gene; V was cut back by 4 bases and J by 5 bases. The CDR3 sequence is CASSSRGGTEAFF. The CDR3 region has the DNA TGTGCCAGCAGCTCCAGGGGGGGGACTGAAGCTTTCTTT.

This clone appeared a few times. A much larger clone differs by one base, so this may be a read error. Other DNA sequences in the same sample also yield this CDR3. CDR3 sequence (DNA): TGTGCAAGTCGCTTTCGAGGCTACACCTTT. As protein: CASRFRGYTF. The V and J genes are TRBV12-2 and TRBJ1-2. TRBV12-2 is annotated as a pseudogene. CDR3 length: 10 residues.

This chain links TRBV4-3 with TRBJ2-1; 14 bases are a match to TRBD2. From germline, CDR1 is LGHNA and CDR2 YSLEER. Trimming cost V 0 bases and J 7 bases; bases outside gene matches: 2. CDR3 length: 16 residues. The CDR3 DNA reads TGCGCCAGCAGCCAAGATGGGACTAGCGGGGGAAATGAGCAGTTCTTC. Its protein product is CASSQDGTSGGNEQFF.

The chain links TRBV4-3 to TRBJ2-6; D not certain. V lost 6 bases and J 3 bases, leaving 9 bases between the germline ends. The CDR3 is 14 amino acids. From germline, CDR1 is LGHNA and CDR2 YSLEER. The CDR3 is CASRANLGANVLTF. CDR3 nucleotide sequence: TGCGCCAGCAGAGCAAACCTTGGGGCCAACGTCCTGACTTTC.

J is TRBJ1-4 and V is TRBV18, with TRBD1 identical over 7 bases. V was clipped by 3 bases and J by 4 bases; unmatched bases: 5. The CDR3 is made up of 15 amino acids. The germline gives CDR1 KGHSH, CDR2 LQKENI. The DNA for the CDR3 is TGTGCCAGCTCACCGCGGGACAGCTTTAATGAAAAACTGTTTTTT. The encoded protein is CASSPRDSFNEKLFF.

This clone was observed at least ten times. Here the CDR3 reads CASRTPGAGGSNQPQHF. The CDR3 DNA sequence: TGTGCCAGTAGGACCCCAGGGGCTGGGGGGAGCAATCAGCCCCAGCATTTT. The chain recombines TRBV19 with TRBJ1-5; D might be TRBD1 (6 bases). The V gene's germline CDR1 is LNHDA and CDR2 SQIVND (reference sequence). The CDR3 is 17 residues long. The ends were cut back, 6 bases at V and 1 base at J, with 19 bases in the middle.